This T cell receptor (beta chain) was found in a study of beta chain features in type 1 diabetes. Concerning this clone: Its antigen is not known.

The germline V and J ends were trimmed by 5 bases and 5 bases, with 18 bases remaining between them. The CDR3 contains 15 residues. CDR1 and CDR2 (germline): MDHEN, SYDVKM. Investigators reverse transcribed all isolated RNA, so they sequenced expressed TCRB transcripts. An average of about 3.57 million reads was obtained for naive, central memory and regulatory T cell samples. The method was immunoSEQ multiplex PCR; TCRdb's version includes in-frame clones alone and lacks a portion of them. This sample yields more than 300,000 clones, of which roughly 9.8% are seen a single time; less than 0.65% belongs to the top ten. CD4+ naive, central memory, regulatory and stem cell-like memory cells were sorted via CD45RO/CCR7/CD25/CD127/CD95/CD27. Broader study findings: Compared to healthy donors, patients appeared to have naive, central memory and Treg TCRB repertoires that were more alike. Across all four CD4+ subsets, people with type 1 diabetes showed modestly shorter TCRB CDR3s. VDJ junctions in type 1 diabetes patients carried more deletions and fewer insertions.

The chain uses TRBV28 and TRBJ1-1, with D possibly TRBD1 on 5 matching bases. The sequenced sample was central memory CD4+ T cells from blood. This clonotype was sampled from a man aged 30 to 39 with type 1 diabetes. CDR3 region: CASSPWTIRRTEAFF. Written as DNA, the CDR3 is TGTGCCAGCAGTCCCTGGACAATAAGGAGGACTGAAGCTTTCTTT.